This TCR beta chain emerged from a study of CD8+ T cells in alopecia areata. Study-level results: Persistence during tofacitinib was seen for many expanded lesional clones in scalp and blood.

Trimming left V 4 bases short and J 8 bases short, with 8 bases between. This CDR3 region has 12 residues. CDR1 SEHNR and CDR2 FQNEAQ come from the germline V gene (reference sequence). In this sample, this clone turned up a few times. Antigen specificity is unknown. RNA extraction and reverse transcription yielded cDNA as sequencing template. Profiled with immunoSEQ multiplex PCR; TCRdb holds only in-frame clones, not every one. The sample carries about 210,000 clones, around two fifths recorded once. Treatment of the sample: oral pan-JAK inhibitor, 5-10 mg twice daily. The clonotype was recovered from a human donor with alopecia areata. The sample was CD4+ T cells sorted from blood, taken at week 34, from a patient treated with tofacitinib. V is TRBV7-9 and J is TRBJ2-2; D remains unclear. The CDR3 reads CASSSNGGELFF. In DNA form, the CDR3 reads TGTGCCAGCAGCTCGAATGGAGGGGAGCTGTTTTTT. Drawing the rest from reference TRBV7-9 and TRBJ2-2, the complete variable domain is DTGVSQNPRHKITKRGQNVTFRCDPISEHNRLYWYRQTLGQGPEFLTYFQNEAQLEKSRLLSDRFSAERPKGSFSTLEIQRTEQGDSAMYLCASSSNGGELFFGEGSRLTVL.